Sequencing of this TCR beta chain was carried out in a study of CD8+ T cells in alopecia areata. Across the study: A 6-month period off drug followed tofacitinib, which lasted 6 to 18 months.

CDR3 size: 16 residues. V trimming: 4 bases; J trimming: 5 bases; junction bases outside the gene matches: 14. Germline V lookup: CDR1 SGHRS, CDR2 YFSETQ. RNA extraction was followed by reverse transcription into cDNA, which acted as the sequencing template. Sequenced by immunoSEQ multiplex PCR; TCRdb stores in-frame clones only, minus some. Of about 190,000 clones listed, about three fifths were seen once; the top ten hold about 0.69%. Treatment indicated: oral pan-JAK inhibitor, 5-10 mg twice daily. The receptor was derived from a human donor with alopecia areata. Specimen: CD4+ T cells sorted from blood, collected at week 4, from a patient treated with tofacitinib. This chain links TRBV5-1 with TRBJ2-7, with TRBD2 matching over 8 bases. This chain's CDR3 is CASSHGLAQHPDEQYF. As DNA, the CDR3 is TGCGCCAGCAGCCACGGACTAGCTCAACACCCGGACGAGCAGTACTTC. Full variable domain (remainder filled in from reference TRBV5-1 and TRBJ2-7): KAGVTQTPRYLIKTRGQQVTLSCSPISGHRSVSWYQQTPGQGLQFLFEYFSETQRNKGNFPGRFSGRQFSNSRSEMNVSTLELGDSALYLCASSHGLAQHPDEQYFGPGTRLTVT.